This TCR beta chain was observed in a study of response to subunit inactivated influenza vaccine. Findings and caveats of the study: Seasonal influenza vaccination, on each occasion, was suggested by the authors to recruit few new T cells.

TCRdb re-called the RT-PCR reads with MiXCR, one entry per CDR3 protein. Among about 700,000 distinct CDR3 sequences, roughly 14% were seen once, and the ten largest hold approximately 10%. A single count supports this clonotype. No antigen is known for it. The CDR3 is 16 residues long. Germline assignment: CDR1 KGHSH and CDR2 LQKENI. V trimming: 5 bases; J trimming: 2 bases; junction bases outside the gene matches: 7. This TCR was sampled from a man aged 45 to 65 who received an inactivated influenza vaccine. The rearrangement joins TRBV18 to TRBJ2-1; 9 bases are shared with TRBD1. The starting material was PBMCs from blood, obtained 11 to 12 days after vaccination. The CDR3 loop is CASSSLTGGPYNEQFF. The CDR3 region has the DNA TGTGCCAGCTCAAGTCTGACAGGGGGGCCCTACAATGAGCAGTTCTTC. The complete variable domain, with remaining parts taken from reference TRBV18 and TRBJ2-1, reads NAGVMQNPRHLVRRRGQEARLRCSPMKGHSHVYWYRQLPEEGLKFMVYLQKENIIDESGMPKERFSAEFPKEGPSILRIQQVVRGDSAAYFCASSSLTGGPYNEQFFGPGTRLTVL.